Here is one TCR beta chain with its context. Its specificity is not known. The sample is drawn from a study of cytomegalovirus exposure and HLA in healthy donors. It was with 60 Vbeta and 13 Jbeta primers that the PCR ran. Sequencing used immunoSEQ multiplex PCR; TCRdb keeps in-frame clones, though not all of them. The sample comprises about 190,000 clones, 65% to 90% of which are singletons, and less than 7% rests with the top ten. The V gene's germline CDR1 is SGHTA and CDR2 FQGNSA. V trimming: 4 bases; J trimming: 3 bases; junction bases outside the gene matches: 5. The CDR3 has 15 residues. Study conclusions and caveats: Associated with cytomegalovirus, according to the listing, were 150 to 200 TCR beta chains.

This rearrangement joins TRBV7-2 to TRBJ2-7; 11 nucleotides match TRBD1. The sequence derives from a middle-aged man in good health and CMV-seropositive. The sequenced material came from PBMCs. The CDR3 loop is CASSSGTGGFYEQYF. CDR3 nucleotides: TGTGCCAGCAGCTCCGGGACAGGGGGTTTCTACGAGCAGTACTTC.